This entry describes one TCR beta chain. Its antigen is not identified. The CDR3 has 14 residues. Using the 5' RACE reads, TCRdb records one entry per CDR3 protein without DNA. This sample's table has approximately 440,000 distinct CDR3 sequences. The data were taken from a study of T cells expressing NK-cell markers. General study findings and limits: Several donors' CD3+CD56-NKG2C+ cells were dominated by the same clonotypes.

The sample consisted of blood T cells: a sorted CD56 or NKG2C T cell subset, CD4+ or CD8+ T cells, or bulk PBMC T cells (not recorded which). This sequence originates from a woman aged 45 to 65 in good health. The V gene is TRBV12-3 or TRBV12-4, the J gene TRBJ2-1; TCRdb's D call of TRBD1 is untestable without DNA. CDR3 region: CASGRGRGANEQFF.